The 19 T cell receptor beta chains presented below share a single source sample, sequenced in a study of identical twins. MiXCR, applied by TCRdb to the 5' RACE reads, yields one record per CDR3 protein. The sample includes 600,000 to 700,000 distinct CDR3 sequences, 21% of them seen just once. These data are also associated with another study on T cells expressing NK-cell markers.

The sequencing sample was made of PBMCs. Source of these receptors: a woman aged 18-29 years in good health.

The chain uses TRBV29-1 and TRBJ1-4, with D unresolved. The CDR3 consists of 15 residues. The germline CDR1 and CDR2 sequences are SQVTM and ANQGSEA. Trimming took 0 bases from V and 8 from J, leaving 16 bases between them. CDR3 loop: CSVEDPDGPREKLFF. For the CDR3, the DNA is TGCAGCGTTGAAGATCCGGACGGCCCCCGGGAAAAACTGTTTTTT.

In this sample, this clonotype turned up many times. The rearrangement uses TRBV10-1 and TRBJ2-3, with D unresolved. V lost 6 bases to trimming and J lost 2 bases, with 6 bases between them. Germline lookup yields CDR1 WNHNN and CDR2 SYGVQD (reference sequence). The CDR3 runs 12 residues. CDR3 amino acids: CASSDHTDTQYF. The CDR3 nucleotides are TGCGCCAGCAGCGATCACACAGATACGCAGTATTTT.

CDR3 amino acids: CSASPPGLAGWEQFF. CDR3 DNA: TGCAGCGCTTCCCCCCCCGGACTAGCGGGATGGGAGCAGTTCTTC. The chain is built from TRBV29-1 and TRBJ2-1; 12 bases match TRBD2. Germline V gene lookup returns CDR1 SQVTM and CDR2 ANQGSEA. Trimming cost V 7 bases and J 10 bases; bases outside gene matches: 14. This CDR3 comprises 15 residues.

This rearrangement joins TRBV2 to TRBJ2-2; D uncertain. The CDR3 consists of 12 residues. Germline CDR1 is SNHLY and CDR2 is FYNNEI. V was pared by 6 bases and J by 7 bases, with 9 bases between. CDR3 in DNA: TGTGCCAGCAGCCGTCACGGCGGGGAGCTGTTTTTT. Translated: CASSRHGGELFF. Looking up the rest from reference TRBV2 and TRBJ2-2 gives the full variable domain: EPEVTQTPSHQVTQMGQEVILRCVPISNHLYFYWYRQILGQKVEFLVSFYNNEISEKSEIFDDQFSVERPDGSNFTLKIRSTKLEDSAMYFCASSRHGGELFFGEGSRLTVL.

This clonotype was observed a handful of times. This sequence joins TRBV6-1 and TRBJ1-2; D possibly corresponds to TRBD1 (6 bases). Looked up from germline, CDR1 is MNHNS and CDR2 is SASEGT. Trimming shortened V by 6 bases and J by 4 bases, and 12 bases separated the two germline ends. CDR3 length equals 13 residues. CDR3 loop: CASRPGQLYGYTF. Here the CDR3 DNA reads TGTGCCAGCAGACCTGGACAGCTCTATGGCTACACCTTC.

At least ten counts were recorded for this clonotype. This chain uses TRBV20-1 with TRBJ2-1, with D hard to call. CDR1 is DFQATT, CDR2 SNEGSKA, per germline (reference sequence). CDR3 length equals 12 residues. The ends were cut back, 3 bases at V and 6 bases at J, with 9 bases in the middle. The CDR3 DNA is TGCAGTGCTAGGGCCCCCAGCAATGAGCAGTTCTTC. Its translation is CSARAPSNEQFF.

This clonotype was counted at least ten times. The chain couples TRBV12-3 or TRBV12-4 to TRBJ1-1; no firm D call. Trimming stripped 3 bases from V and 4 bases from J, with 12 bases between. This CDR3 comprises 14 residues. The CDR3 reads CASSLTLGATEAFF. The CDR3 DNA reads as TGTGCCAGCAGTTTGACGTTGGGTGCCACTGAAGCTTTCTTT.

This chain links TRBV4-2 with TRBJ2-1, with D maybe TRBD2 (5 bases). Trimming stripped 0 bases from V and 3 bases from J, with 9 bases between. The CDR3 is 15 residues long. Per germline, CDR1 LGHNA and CDR2 YNFKEQ. The CDR3 bases are TGTGCCAGCAGCCAAGAGCAGCGGAGCTACAATGAGCAGTTCTTC. It is translated as CASSQEQRSYNEQFF.

This clonotype was detected only a few times. This sequence joins TRBV20-1 and TRBJ2-1; D perhaps matches TRBD1 (7 bases). Looked up from germline, CDR1 is DFQATT and CDR2 is SNEGSKA (reference sequence). The CDR3 runs to 14 residues. V was shortened by 0 bases and J by 5 bases, with 11 bases between the two germline ends. The CDR3 here is CSARDRGDHNEQFF. As DNA, the CDR3 is TGCAGTGCTAGAGACAGGGGGGATCACAATGAGCAGTTCTTC.

This clonotype has ten or more counts. The chain joins TRBV12-3 or TRBV12-4 to TRBJ1-3; D is unresolved. The V end was cut by 5 bases, the J end by 8 bases, with 7 bases between. The CDR3 has 11 residues. The CDR3 DNA is TGTGCCAGCAGTCTCCAGGACACCATATATTTT. Protein product: CASSLQDTIYF.

This clonotype was seen only a few times. CDR3 nucleotides: TGCGCCAGCAGCGCGGTCTCGGAGCAGTTCTTC. It translates to CASSAVSEQFF. V is TRBV5-1 and J is TRBJ2-1, with D unresolved. The V gene's germline CDR1 is SGHRS and CDR2 YFSETQ. The CDR3 consists of 11 residues. V shed 4 bases and J shed 10 bases, with 9 bases lying between them.

The chain recombines TRBV20-1 with TRBJ2-7; no clear D. V lost 5 bases and J 3 bases, leaving 14 bases between the germline ends. This CDR3 region has 13 residues. Germline V gene sequence: CDR1 DFQATT, CDR2 SNEGSKA (reference sequence). The CDR3 here is CSAARGVGYEQYF. The CDR3 DNA sequence: TGCAGTGCTGCTCGTGGGGTTGGCTACGAGCAGTACTTC.

The genes are TRBV4-2 and TRBJ2-7; D may be TRBD1 (6 bases). Trimming shortened V by 5 bases and J by 3 bases, and 17 bases separated the two germline ends. Germline assignment: CDR1 LGHNA and CDR2 YNFKEQ. The CDR3 totals 15 residues. The CDR3 here is CASSGLGDKRYEQYF. The CDR3 DNA follows: TGTGCCAGCAGCGGTCTGGGGGACAAACGCTACGAGCAGTACTTC.

The genes are TRBV12-3 or TRBV12-4 and TRBJ2-1; weak D call: TRBD2 (6 bases). The germline V and J ends were trimmed by 6 bases and 9 bases, with 12 bases remaining between them. There are 12 residues in the CDR3. CDR3 loop: CASSLTSIEQFF. DNA for the CDR3: TGTGCCAGCAGCTTGACTAGTATTGAGCAGTTCTTC.

This clonotype was observed at least ten times. This rearrangement joins TRBV29-1 to TRBJ2-7, with TRBD2 identical over 7 bases. CDR3 size: 14 residues. The V and J ends lost 4 bases and 2 bases, in that order; junction bases with no gene match: 8. The V gene's germline CDR1 is SQVTM and CDR2 ANQGSEA. CDR3 protein: CSVVPGTSAYEQYF. The CDR3 DNA follows: TGCAGCGTTGTTCCCGGCACTAGCGCCTACGAGCAGTACTTC.

The V gene is TRBV5-1, the J gene TRBJ1-4; D is ambiguous. V lost 1 base to trimming and J lost 8 bases, with 12 bases between them. CDR1 and CDR2 from the germline V gene are SGHRS and YFSETQ. The CDR3 has 14 residues. CDR3 protein: CASSLSRPMEKLFF. In DNA, the CDR3 is TGCGCCAGCAGCTTGAGCCGGCCCATGGAAAAACTGTTTTTT.

In this sample, this clonotype turned up a few times. The chain recombines TRBV20-1 with TRBJ2-1; D might be TRBD2 (6 bases). Trimming pared 8 bases from V and 2 bases from J, leaving 16 bases between. Germline lookup yields CDR1 DFQATT and CDR2 SNEGSKA (reference sequence). The CDR3 sequence is 14 residues long. CDR3 bases: TGCAGTACCGAAGGCGGGGCCACCTACAATGAGCAGTTCTTC. Its protein product is CSTEGGATYNEQFF.

The chain combines TRBV4-3 with TRBJ1-3; 10 bases line up with TRBD1. The germline V gene encodes CDR1 LGHNA and CDR2 YSLEER. V trimming: 0 bases; J trimming: 6 bases; junction bases outside the gene matches: 5. This CDR3 is built from 16 residues. Written as DNA, the CDR3 is TGCGCCAGCAGCCAAGATCCTGACAGGGGGCTAAACACCATATATTTT. Translated: CASSQDPDRGLNTIYF.

This clonotype was counted only a few times. The rearrangement joins TRBV6-2 or TRBV6-3 to TRBJ2-7; maybe TRBD1 (5 bases). V was pared by 5 bases and J by 6 bases, with 11 bases between. CDR3 length equals 12 residues. CDR1 is MNHEY and CDR2 is SVGEGT in the germline V gene. CDR3 loop: CASSRLDSEQYF. CDR3 DNA: TGTGCCAGCAGTAGATTAGACAGCGAGCAGTACTTC.